Listed below are T cell receptor beta chains from one sample, sequenced in a study of cytomegalovirus exposure and HLA in healthy donors. Profiling relied on immunoSEQ multiplex PCR, and the TCRdb table lists in-frame clones only, not all of them. The sample has 110,000 or so clones, around three quarters seen once. The sample was PBMCs. Source of these receptors: a man aged 40-50 years in good health and CMV-seropositive. The CDR3 runs from the conserved cysteine through the conserved F or W. Each record gives: J gene, V gene, clone size, D gene, CDR3 length, CDR3 DNA, CDR3 protein. A D gene is named only where the DNA matches it firmly. A row's size may be missing; if present it is once, few, many or a size class.

TRBJ1-2,TRBV5-4,NA,TRBD1,13,TGTGCCAGCAGCTTCTCAGGGGGTTTGGGCTACACCTTC,CASSFSGGLGYTF
TRBJ1-2,TRBV7-2,NA,NA,15,TGTGCCAGCAGCTCAGCAAGGGGTACGAACTATGGCTACACCTTC,CASSSARGTNYGYTF
TRBJ2-7,TRBV13,NA,TRBD1,14,TGTGCCAGCAGCTTAGTCGGGACAGGGGTCGAGCAGTACTTC,CASSLVGTGVEQYF
TRBJ2-5,TRBV19,NA,NA,14,TGTGCCAGTAGACCGACAGGGGAGGGAGAGACCCAGTACTTC,CASRPTGEGETQYF
TRBJ1-2,TRBV4-2,NA,NA,16,TGTGCCAGCAGCCAAGATACAGGGCCCCAAATCTATGGCTACACCTTC,CASSQDTGPQIYGYTF
TRBJ1-4,TRBV6-5,once,NA,15,TGTGCCAGCAGCCCGACGCAGGGCAGGGGTGAAAAACTGTTTTTT,CASSPTQGRGEKLFF
TRBJ2-1,TRBV10-3,NA,TRBD2,17,TGTGCCATCAGTGAGAGAGCGGGGGGGAACTCCTACAATGAGCAGTTCTTC,CAISERAGGNSYNEQFF
TRBJ2-5,TRBV5-6,NA,NA,12,TGTGCCAGCAGCTTGGGACAGCGCAGCCGGTACTTC,CASSLGQRSRYF
TRBJ2-3,TRBV5-1,once,TRBD2,16,TGCGCCAGCAGCTTGGGAGACGGGGGGGGCACAGATACGCAGTATTTT,CASSLGDGGGTDTQYF
TRBJ2-1,TRBV7-2,NA,NA,17,TGTGCCAGCAGCTTAGTCGTCGGAACTCTCCGAGGGAATGAGCAGTTCTTC,CASSLVVGTLRGNEQFF
TRBJ2-1,TRBV7-9,NA,TRBD2,17,TGTGCCAGCAGCCCTTCCAGACTAGCGGGGGTATACAATGAGCAGTTCTTC,CASSPSRLAGVYNEQFF
TRBJ1-2,TRBV6-5,NA,NA,15,TGTGCCAGCAGTTACGTCCTTGGGTCTCCGGGGGGCTACACCTTC,CASSYVLGSPGGYTF
TRBJ2-7,TRBV5-1,few,NA,14,TGCGCCAGCAGCTTGGAGGGAGGGGGGCGCGAGCAGTACTTC,CASSLEGGGREQYF
TRBJ2-5,TRBV9,NA,TRBD1,14,TGTGCCAGCAGCGAGGGGACAGGGCGGGAGACCCAGTACTTC,CASSEGTGRETQYF
TRBJ2-5,TRBV28,NA,TRBD1,12,TGTGCCGGACAGGGAACTGGGGAGACCCAGTACTTC,CAGQGTGETQYF
TRBJ1-2,TRBV27,once,NA,14,TGTGCCAGCAGTTCGGTCAGACTAAACTATGGCTACACCTTC,CASSSVRLNYGYTF
TRBJ1-3,TRBV4-3,few,NA,17,TGCGCCAGCAGCCAAGATCAGGGGCTTTTCTCTGGAAACACCATATATTTT,CASSQDQGLFSGNTIYF
TRBJ2-2,TRBV12-5,NA,TRBD2,15,TGTGCTAGCTCAGGCGGGAGCGCGAACACCGGGGAGCTGTTTTTT,CASSGGSANTGELFF
TRBJ2-7,TRBV4-2,NA,TRBD2,17,TGTGCCAGCAGCCAAGATGTGGGGACTAGCCGGGTCGGCGAGCAGTACTTC,CASSQDVGTSRVGEQYF
TRBJ2-3,TRBV29-1,NA,TRBD2,16,TGCAGCGTCCAAACCTCCGAAGGGCTAGCGGGAGATACGCAGTATTTT,CSVQTSEGLAGDTQYF
TRBJ2-3,TRBV9,NA,TRBD2,16,TGTGCCAGCAGCGGGACTAGCGGGGGTCTCACAGATACGCAGTATTTT,CASSGTSGGLTDTQYF
TRBJ1-3,TRBV2,NA,NA,14,TGTGCCAGCAGCGCGACAGCGAGCGGAAACACCATATATTTT,CASSATASGNTIYF
TRBJ2-2,TRBV19,few,NA,17,TGTGCCAGTAGACATTTGGAGGGGTCTGGGGACACCGGGGAGCTGTTTTTT,CASRHLEGSGDTGELFF
TRBJ2-7,TRBV2,NA,TRBD1,15,TGTGCCAGCAAATTAAGGGGACAGGGGAGGGACGAGCAGTACTTC,CASKLRGQGRDEQYF
TRBJ2-7,TRBV5-4,NA,NA,12,TGTGCCAGCAGCGACAGCGTCCACGAGCAGTACTTC,CASSDSVHEQYF
TRBJ1-3,TRBV25-1,NA,TRBD1,16,TGTGCCAGCAGTGAATGGACAGGTGAAAACGGAAACACCATATATTTT,CASSEWTGENGNTIYF
TRBJ2-7,TRBV6-4,NA,TRBD1,13,TGTGCCAGCAGTAGGGGGCCAGGTTACGAGCAGTACTTC,CASSRGPGYEQYF
TRBJ1-1,TRBV4-1,NA,NA,16,TGCGCCAGCAGCCAGGTTCTACAGGGCCCCAACACTGAAGCTTTCTTT,CASSQVLQGPNTEAFF
TRBJ2-3,TRBV6-5,NA,TRBD2,14,TGTGCCAGCTGGAGCGGGGGTGCCACAGATACGCAGTATTTT,CASWSGGATDTQYF
TRBJ2-7,TRBV6-6,NA,NA,13,TGTGCCAGCAGTAGGGGGGGGTCCTACGAGCAGTACTTC,CASSRGGSYEQYF
TRBJ2-3,TRBV7-3,few,TRBD1,16,TGTGCCAGCAGCTCCAGGACAGGGGGCGGATCAGATACGCAGTATTTT,CASSSRTGGGSDTQYF
TRBJ1-5,TRBV6-5,NA,NA,14,TGTGCCAGCATTGAGGGAATTAGCAATCAGCCCCAGCATTTT,CASIEGISNQPQHF
TRBJ1-2,TRBV10-3,NA,NA,14,TGTGCCATCAGTGAGCTGACAGGACCCTATGGCTACACCTTC,CAISELTGPYGYTF
TRBJ1-1,TRBV28,NA,TRBD1,16,TGTGCCAGCAGATTAGACGGGACAGGGGTGGTTACTGAAGCTTTCTTT,CASRLDGTGVVTEAFF
TRBJ1-2,TRBV30,NA,TRBD1,14,TGTGCCTGGAGTGTACAGGTAACAGGGGGAGGCTACACCTTC,CAWSVQVTGGGYTF
TRBJ2-6,TRBV5-4,NA,NA,15,TGTGCCAGCAGCCTCTCGTCCTCTGGGGCCAACGGCCTGACTTTC,CASSLSSSGANGLTF
TRBJ1-1,TRBV6-5,NA,TRBD1,14,TGTGCCAGCAGTCGACAGGGGGAGAACACTGAAGCTTTCTTT,CASSRQGENTEAFF
TRBJ2-1,TRBV14,NA,NA,16,TGTGCCAGCAGCCAAGATCTCGGGGGGCCTCTGCATGAGCAGTTCTTC,CASSQDLGGPLHEQFF
TRBJ2-7,TRBV7-9,NA,NA,16,TGTTCCAGCAGCGTGTGGGGGCAGGGTGGTACTTACGAGCAGTACTTC,CSSSVWGQGGTYEQYF
TRBJ2-4,TRBV29-1,NA,TRBD2,16,TGCAGCGTTGAAGATTTGGCTAGCGGGGACAAAAACATTCAGTACTTC,CSVEDLASGDKNIQYF
TRBJ1-6,TRBV27,few,NA,16,TGTGCCAGCTCTTCACCCTCGAGGGGACAAAATTCACCCCTCCACTTT,CASSSPSRGQNSPLHF
TRBJ1-2,TRBV9,NA,TRBD1,20,TGTGCCAGCAGCGTATCCTCACGTGGGGGACAGGGGCCAACCTATGGTGGCTACACCTTC,CASSVSSRGGQGPTYGGYTF
TRBJ2-7,TRBV2,NA,TRBD2,16,TGTGCCAGCAGTCGGATCAGGGAGGGTTGGGTGTACGAGCAGTACTTC,CASSRIREGWVYEQYF
TRBJ2-2,TRBV11-2,NA,TRBD1,15,TGTGCCAGCAGCTCGACAGGGGGGAACACCGGGGAGCTGTTTTTT,CASSSTGGNTGELFF
TRBJ2-3,TRBV18,once,TRBD1,15,TGTGCCAGCTCCCGCGGGACAGGACGCACAGATACGCAGTATTTT,CASSRGTGRTDTQYF
TRBJ1-4,TRBV6-5,NA,NA,15,TGTGCCAGCAGTTACTCTGGAGGGACGCACGAAAAACTGTTTTTT,CASSYSGGTHEKLFF
TRBJ1-4,TRBV28,NA,TRBD1,14,TGTGCCAGCAGTTCCGGACAGGTTCAAGAAAAACTGTTTTTT,CASSSGQVQEKLFF
TRBJ1-4,TRBV7-2,NA,NA,15,TGTGCCAGCGTGGGGGCCCCCGGAAGGAATGAAAAACTGTTTTTT,CASVGAPGRNEKLFF
TRBJ1-6,TRBV6-5,NA,NA,13,TGTGCCAGCAGAAACGGGAATAATTCACCCCTCCACTTT,CASRNGNNSPLHF
TRBJ1-6,TRBV25-1,NA,NA,15,TGTGCCAGCTGTGGGTTGCAGGGGCCTAATTCACCCCTCCACTTT,CASCGLQGPNSPLHF
TRBJ1-1,TRBV19,NA,NA,13,TGTGCCAGTAGTTTCCAGAAGAACACTGAAGCTTTCTTT,CASSFQKNTEAFF
TRBJ2-7,TRBV7-9,NA,NA,13,TGTGCCAGCAGTTGGACAGCTTTTTACGAGCAGTACTTC,CASSWTAFYEQYF
TRBJ1-1,TRBV19,NA,NA,14,TGTGCCAGTAGTCCACCCGGGGGGGTTGCTGAAGCTTTCTTT,CASSPPGGVAEAFF
TRBJ1-5,TRBV2,NA,TRBD1,15,TGTGCCAGCAGTGAAAGGGGGCAGGGGCTAGGGCCCCAGCATTTT,CASSERGQGLGPQHF